These 25 T cell receptor beta chains share one sample of origin, sequenced in a study of cytomegalovirus exposure and HLA in healthy donors. The PCR used 60 Vbeta and 13 Jbeta primers. Clones were sequenced by immunoSEQ multiplex PCR, and TCRdb holds only the in-frame ones, with some missing. Among fewer than 200,000 clones listed, just over 70% were seen once. The sequencing sample was made of PBMCs. These receptors were collected from a human donor in good health.

The gene calls are TRBV4-1 and TRBJ1-6, with a weak D call TRBD1 (6 bases). Germline lookup yields CDR1 MGHRA and CDR2 YSYEKL. This CDR3 spans 16 amino acids. V lost 1 base and J lost 6, with 13 bases in between. CDR3 in amino acids: CASSQALQGVNSPLHF. CDR3 DNA sequence: TGCGCCAGCAGCCAAGCCCTACAGGGAGTTAATTCACCCCTCCACTTT.

This chain connects TRBV10-3 to TRBJ1-2; D ambiguous. The CDR3 is 14 residues long. V was clipped by 5 bases and J by 2 bases, with 12 bases between them. Germline assignment: CDR1 ENHRY and CDR2 SYGVKD. The CDR3 bases are TGTGCCATCAGTCTCACCGGCGGGAACTATGGCTACACCTTC. The encoded protein is CAISLTGGNYGYTF.

The genes are TRBV19 and TRBJ1-5; D possibly corresponds to TRBD1 (5 bases). Germline CDR1 LNHDA, CDR2 SQIVND (reference sequence). This CDR3 has 15 amino acids. Trimming removed 2 bases from V and 6 bases from J, with 14 bases in between. The CDR3 DNA sequence: TGTGCCAGTAGTATATTCTCTCAGGGATCTCAGCCCCAGCATTTT. Its translation: CASSIFSQGSQPQHF.

The V gene is TRBV9, the J gene TRBJ2-6, with 7 bases that match TRBD1. Germline V CDR1 and CDR2: SGDLS, YYNGEE. The CDR3 is 16 residues long. The trim removed 4 bases at V and 1 base at J, leaving 5 bases unmatched. In nucleotides, the CDR3 is TGTGCCAGCAGCCCTCGACAGGGTTCTGGGGCCAACGTCCTGACTTTC. Protein product: CASSPRQGSGANVLTF. The full variable domain, in which reference TRBV9 and TRBJ2-6 provide the parts outside the CDR3, is DSGVTQTPKHLITATGQRVTLRCSPRSGDLSVYWYQQSLDQGLQFLIQYYNGEERAKGNILERFSAQQFPDLHSELNLSSLELGDSALYFCASSPRQGSGANVLTFGAGSRLTVL.

The rearrangement joins TRBV19 to TRBJ2-2; perhaps TRBD1 as D (6 bases). The CDR3 covers 14 residues. Germline assignment: CDR1 LNHDA and CDR2 SQIVND (reference sequence). Between the trimmed V and J ends, which lost 6 bases and 3 bases, there was a span of 11 bases. CDR3 in amino acids: CASSPTGYTGELFF. For the CDR3, the DNA is TGTGCCAGTAGCCCTACAGGGTACACCGGGGAGCTGTTTTTT.

This chain connects TRBV5-1 to TRBJ1-2; a possible D gene is TRBD1 (5 bases). The CDR3 totals 14 residues. Trimming took off 0 bases at V and 6 bases at J, with 12 bases between the two ends. The germline gives CDR1 SGHRS, CDR2 YFSETQ. Here the CDR3 DNA reads TGCGCCAGCAGCTTGGCCGCGACAGAGGATGGCTACACCTTC. Its protein is CASSLAATEDGYTF.

V is TRBV19 and J is TRBJ1-4; 7 bases map to TRBD1. This CDR3 is 16 amino acids long. The ends lost 6 bases at V and 3 bases at J; junction bases unmatched: 10. Germline lookup yields CDR1 LNHDA and CDR2 SQIVND (reference sequence). CDR3 DNA: TGTGCCAGTAGCTGGGGACAGTCGTCAGCTAATGAAAAACTGTTTTTT. It is translated as CASSWGQSSANEKLFF.

The chain links TRBV7-8 to TRBJ1-2; D possibly corresponds to TRBD1 (5 bases). CDR1 and CDR2 (germline): SGHVS, FQNEAQ. The CDR3 runs to 15 residues. The V end was cut by 4 bases, the J end by 5 bases, with 17 bases between. The CDR3 is CASSSLRGGSYGYTF. As DNA, the CDR3 is TGTGCCAGCAGCTCCCTCCGGGGGGGATCTTATGGCTACACCTTC.

J is TRBJ1-5 and V is TRBV19; the match to TRBD1 covers 7 bases. V dropped 5 bases and J dropped 3; count of bases not matched to a gene: 7. There are 15 residues in the CDR3. Germline V gene lookup returns CDR1 LNHDA and CDR2 SQIVND (reference sequence). CDR3 coding DNA: TGTGCCAGTAGTGGGGGACAGTCTCTCAATCAGCCCCAGCATTTT. Encoded protein: CASSGGQSLNQPQHF.

The chain recombines TRBV9 with TRBJ2-3, with 8 nucleotides matching TRBD2. The CDR3 loop spans 16 amino acids. Unmatched junction bases numbered 9, after V lost 3 bases and J lost 3 bases. Germline assignment: CDR1 SGDLS and CDR2 YYNGEE. This CDR3 is CASSAPPGLGTDTQYF. The CDR3 coding sequence is TGTGCCAGCAGCGCGCCCCCGGGACTAGGTACAGATACGCAGTATTTT.

The chain has TRBV18 and TRBJ2-1; maybe TRBD1 (7 bases). Germline-derived CDR1 and CDR2 are KGHSH and LQKENI. The V and J ends lost 0 bases and 5 bases respectively, with 14 bases between them. This CDR3 is 16 amino acids long. CDR3 amino acids: CASSPPRGTDNNEQFF. DNA of the CDR3: TGTGCCAGCTCACCACCCCGCGGGACAGACAACAATGAGCAGTTCTTC.

The chain combines TRBV6-6 with TRBJ2-3; the match to TRBD2 covers 14 bases. From germline, CDR1 is MNHNY and CDR2 SVGAGI (reference sequence). The length of the CDR3 is 15 residues. Trimming took 6 bases from V and 4 from J; bases not matched to a gene: 3. The CDR3 coding sequence is TGTGCCAGCAGAGGACTAGCGGGGGGTGCAGATACGCAGTATTTT. Amino acid sequence: CASRGLAGGADTQYF.

This clone has more than one count but fewer than ten. This chain links TRBV5-1 with TRBJ1-1; 7 bases agree with TRBD1. The junction had 9 bases not matched to a gene; V was cut back by 5 bases and J by 2 bases. This CDR3 has 15 residues. Germline V gene sequence: CDR1 SGHRS, CDR2 YFSETQ. CDR3 amino acids: CASSPLGTANTEAFF. The CDR3 nucleotides are TGCGCCAGCAGTCCTCTGGGGACAGCTAACACTGAAGCTTTCTTT.

A few counts support this clone. The chain recombines TRBV6-6 with TRBJ2-5; D possibly corresponds to TRBD1 (5 bases). This CDR3 has 15 amino acids. The V end was cut by 0 bases, the J end by 2 bases, with 10 bases between. From germline, CDR1 is MNHNY and CDR2 SVGAGI (reference sequence). The CDR3 DNA sequence: TGTGCCAGCAGTTACTCCGGCAGGGCTCAAGAGACCCAGTACTTC. Protein product: CASSYSGRAQETQYF.

DNA for the CDR3: TGTGCCAGTAGCCCCGGGAGCGGGGAGCTGTTTTTT. Translated, it gives CASSPGSGELFF. The chain has TRBV19 and TRBJ2-2; possibly TRBD2 for D (6 bases). The CDR3 loop spans 12 amino acids. The V end was cut by 6 bases, the J end by 7 bases, with 9 bases between. Germline V gene sequence: CDR1 LNHDA, CDR2 SQIVND (reference sequence).

The chain joins TRBV7-3 to TRBJ2-7; D unclear. The germline V gene encodes CDR1 SGHTA and CDR2 FQGTGA. The CDR3 has 14 amino acids. Between the trimmed V and J ends, which lost 2 bases and 0 bases, there was a span of 8 bases. CDR3 loop: CASSLGQFSYEQYF. CDR3 coding DNA: TGTGCCAGCAGCTTAGGGCAGTTCTCCTACGAGCAGTACTTC.

This clone came up once. The chain couples TRBV7-8 to TRBJ1-1; 7 nucleotides align to TRBD1. This CDR3 region has 16 residues. Per germline, CDR1 SGHVS and CDR2 FQNEAQ. With 5 bases clipped from V and 0 bases from J, the junction kept 9 bases outside the gene matches. The CDR3 reads CASSPVLGQLNTEAFF. As DNA, the CDR3 is TGTGCCAGCAGCCCCGTTTTGGGACAGTTGAACACTGAAGCTTTCTTT.

The V call is TRBV5-6, the J call TRBJ1-5; 7 bases are shared with TRBD1. The junction had 6 bases not matched to a gene; V was cut back by 4 bases and J by 5 bases. Looked up from germline, CDR1 is SGHDT and CDR2 is YYEEEE. This CDR3 has 14 amino acids. The CDR3: CASSKQGWDQPQHF. CDR3 DNA sequence: TGTGCCAGCAGCAAACAGGGGTGGGATCAGCCCCAGCATTTT.

V and J are TRBV27 and TRBJ1-6; no definite D call. The CDR3 totals 16 residues. The V end was cut by 5 bases, the J end by 0 bases, with 11 bases between. The germline V gene has CDR1 MNHEY and CDR2 SMNVEV (reference sequence). The CDR3 sequence is CASSGLPRSYNSPLHF. CDR3 nucleotide sequence: TGTGCCAGCAGTGGACTACCTCGCTCCTATAATTCACCCCTCCACTTT.

This clone was counted a few times. The gene calls are TRBV25-1 and TRBJ1-2; 7 nucleotides line up with TRBD1. Germline-derived CDR1 and CDR2 are MGHDK and SYGVNS. The CDR3 extends over 14 amino acids. Losses at the gene ends were 4 bases for V and 3 bases for J; bases not matched to a gene: 5. The CDR3 DNA reads TGTGCCAGCAGTGTAACAGGGGTCTACTATGGCTACACCTTC. Translated: CASSVTGVYYGYTF.

The genes are TRBV11-1 and TRBJ1-2; TRBD1 matches 11 bases. V gave up 5 bases and J gave up 2 bases; unmatched junction bases: 4. Germline V gene sequence: CDR1 SGHAT, CDR2 FQDESV (reference sequence). The CDR3 is 15 residues long. CDR3: CASSIRTGGNYGYTF. DNA for the CDR3: TGTGCCAGCAGCATTCGGACAGGGGGCAACTATGGCTACACCTTC.

The rearrangement uses TRBV9 and TRBJ2-3; TRBD1 aligns across 9 bases. This CDR3 spans 14 amino acids. V lost 2 bases to trimming and J lost 5 bases; unmatched junction nucleotides: 3. Per germline, CDR1 SGDLS and CDR2 YYNGEE. The CDR3 sequence: CASSVGTGIDTQYF. In DNA, the CDR3 is TGTGCCAGCAGCGTCGGGACAGGGATAGATACGCAGTATTTT.

The chain couples TRBV6-1 to TRBJ1-2; possibly TRBD1 for D (5 bases). This CDR3 comprises 15 residues. Germline V CDR1 and CDR2: MNHNS, SASEGT. V dropped 6 bases and J dropped 6 bases, with 20 bases sitting between them. CDR3 amino acids: CASRSSGGGRNGYTF. Written as DNA, the CDR3 is TGTGCCAGCAGGTCCTCCGGGGGGGGACGGAATGGCTACACCTTC.

The chain uses TRBV7-3 and TRBJ1-2; D gene uncertain. Germline assignment: CDR1 SGHTA and CDR2 FQGTGA. V was shortened by 4 bases and J by 4 bases, with 16 bases between the two germline ends. This CDR3 comprises 15 residues. In DNA form, the CDR3 reads TGTGCCAGCAGCTCAGACCCCGGGAGAATCTATGGCTACACCTTC. This translates into CASSSDPGRIYGYTF.

The V and J genes are TRBV11-3 and TRBJ2-7, with a possible D match to TRBD2 (5 bases). Germline V gene lookup returns CDR1 SGHNT and CDR2 YENEEA. The V end lost 5 bases, the J end lost 6 bases, and 14 bases lay between the germline ends. The CDR3 runs to 13 residues. For the CDR3, the DNA is TGTGCCAGCAGCCAGTGGCCGGGGAGCGAGCAGTACTTC. Residues: CASSQWPGSEQYF.